This TCR beta chain was captured by sequencing in a study of T cell repertoires in cytomegalovirus infection. Study summary: Recently described HLA-C-restricted plus well-studied HLA-B-restricted CMV epitopes were used. Public TCR beta signatures marked donors with CMV infection and the matching HLA.

V gave up 0 bases and J gave up 3 bases, with 10 bases separating them. There are 15 residues in the CDR3. CDR1 is LGHNT and CDR2 is FRNRAP in the germline V gene. Each CDR3 protein gets one entry after TCRdb re-called the reads with MiXCR. Among some 940,000 distinct CDR3 sequences listed, 30% to 40% were seen once. General study points: Cumulative public TCR beta family frequency identified carriers of CMV plus the relevant HLA.

This clonotype was seen a handful of times. The antigen remains undetermined. The receptor's source is a human donor in good health (CMV status not recorded). Some clones in this sample may be carry-over from other donors' samples. This rearrangement joins TRBV12-5 to TRBJ2-3; tentative D call: TRBD2 (6 bases). Sequenced material: cultured CD8+ T cells from PBMCs, taken from culture after CMV antigen stimulation. The CDR3, as DNA: TGTGCTAGTGGTTTGGTACTCCGGGGGACAGATACGCAGTATTTT. It yields the protein CASGLVLRGTDTQYF. The complete variable domain, with remaining parts taken from reference TRBV12-5 and TRBJ2-3, reads DARVTQTPRHKVTEMGQEVTMRCQPILGHNTVFWYRQTMMQGLELLAYFRNRAPLDDSGMPKDRFSAEMPDATLATLKIQPSEPRDSAVYFCASGLVLRGTDTQYFGPGTRLTVL.